These 11 T cell receptor beta chains came from one sample sequenced in a study of blood T cell repertoires in COVID-19. TCRdb's table, derived via immunoSEQ multiplex PCR, lists solely in-frame clones and lacks some. The top ten hold over 0.8% of the sample, which has some 150,000 clones, about 87% seen once. Sequencing was carried out using peripheral blood. These receptors were obtained from a woman aged 45-65 years with acute or convalescent COVID-19.

The gene calls are TRBV7-2 and TRBJ1-1; 7 positions agree with TRBD1. V shed 5 bases, J shed 9 bases, and the junction held 9 bases outside the gene matches. CDR1 and CDR2 (germline): SGHTA, FQGNSA. The CDR3 totals 13 residues. The CDR3 reads CASSPTGVPKAFF. CDR3 coding DNA: TGTGCCAGCAGCCCAACAGGGGTCCCTAAAGCTTTCTTT.

The chain links TRBV29-1 to TRBJ2-7, with a weak D call TRBD2 (5 bases). The CDR3 runs to 13 residues. Germline V lookup: CDR1 SQVTM, CDR2 ANQGSEA. V was pared by 3 bases and J by 0 bases, with 9 bases between. The CDR3: CSVEDFYSYEQYF. The CDR3 bases are TGCAGCGTTGAGGACTTTTACTCCTACGAGCAGTACTTC.

The chain uses TRBV2 and TRBJ1-4, with D tentatively TRBD1 (5 bases). CDR1 is SNHLY and CDR2 is FYNNEI in the germline V gene. The CDR3 is 14 residues long. V dropped 8 bases and J dropped 3 bases, with 13 bases sitting between them. The chain's CDR3 is CASGGRGPNEKLFF. CDR3 sequence (DNA): TGTGCCAGCGGCGGGCGGGGACCTAATGAAAAACTGTTTTTT.

V gene TRBV5-4 combines with J gene TRBJ1-1; D uncertain. Germline V lookup: CDR1 SGHNT, CDR2 YYREEE (reference sequence). This CDR3 region has 15 residues. Trimming cost V 1 base and J 3 bases, with 13 bases left between them. The CDR3 DNA is TGTGCCAGCAGCTTGCGGGGAGCCTTCCACACTGAAGCTTTCTTT. This gives the protein CASSLRGAFHTEAFF.

This chain connects TRBV12-5 to TRBJ1-2; 8 bases match TRBD1. Germline CDR1 is LGHNT and CDR2 is FRNRAP. The V segment lost 3 bases and the J segment 4 bases; nucleotides outside the gene matches: 1. The CDR3 has 13 residues. The CDR3 here is CASGFGQGYGYTF. In nucleotides, the CDR3 is TGTGCTAGTGGTTTCGGACAGGGCTATGGCTACACCTTC.

The V gene is TRBV28, the J gene TRBJ1-4; 9 nucleotides match TRBD1. CDR1 is MDHEN, CDR2 SYDVKM, per germline. The CDR3 extends over 14 amino acids. The ends lost 5 bases at V and 8 bases at J; junction bases unmatched: 6. The CDR3 sequence is CASSEDRGGEKLFF. CDR3 coding DNA: TGTGCCAGCAGTGAGGACAGGGGAGGAGAAAAACTGTTTTTT. Full variable domain (rest looked up from reference TRBV28 and TRBJ1-4): DVKVTQSSRYLVKRTGEKVFLECVQDMDHENMFWYRQDPGLGLRLIYFSYDVKMKEKGDIPEGYSVSREKKERFSLILESASTNQTSMYLCASSEDRGGEKLFFGSGTQLSVL.

The chain joins TRBV5-1 to TRBJ1-4, with 7 bases lining up with TRBD1. Germline V gene lookup returns CDR1 SGHRS and CDR2 YFSETQ. V was clipped by 4 bases and J by 1 base; unmatched bases: 10. This CDR3 is built from 17 residues. The CDR3, as DNA: TGCGCCAGCAGCCCGTTTGAGGGGGCGCTAACTAATGAAAAACTGTTTTTT. It is translated as CASSPFEGALTNEKLFF.

The V call is TRBV9, the J call TRBJ2-2; possible D gene TRBD1, 5 bases. Germline CDR1 SGDLS, CDR2 YYNGEE. CDR3 length: 17 amino acids. V lost 1 base and J 2 bases, leaving 15 bases between the germline ends. This CDR3 reads CASSVFSVGDNTGELFF. The CDR3 DNA is TGTGCCAGCAGCGTATTTAGTGTAGGGGATAACACCGGGGAGCTGTTTTTT. Looking up the rest from reference TRBV9 and TRBJ2-2 gives the full variable domain: DSGVTQTPKHLITATGQRVTLRCSPRSGDLSVYWYQQSLDQGLQFLIQYYNGEERAKGNILERFSAQQFPDLHSELNLSSLELGDSALYFCASSVFSVGDNTGELFFGEGSRLTVL.

This rearrangement joins TRBV2 to TRBJ2-5; 11 bases are shared with TRBD2. Germline CDR1 is SNHLY and CDR2 is FYNNEI. The CDR3 sequence is 16 residues long. Trimming removed 6 bases from V and 1 base from J; junction bases left unmatched: 7. The CDR3 coding sequence is TGTGCCAGCAGAAGTAGGACTAGCGGGTTCCAAGAGACCCAGTACTTC. Translated, it gives CASRSRTSGFQETQYF.

In the case of this clone: At the DNA level, this CDR3 is encoded by other sequences in the same sample as well. CDR3: CASSIRQAGSGNTIYF. The CDR3, as DNA: TGCGCCAGCAGCATAAGACAGGCTGGCTCTGGAAACACCATATATTTT. This chain uses TRBV5-1 with TRBJ1-3; D may be TRBD1 (6 bases). The CDR3 consists of 16 residues. Trimming took 4 bases from V and 0 from J, leaving 14 bases between them. CDR1 is SGHRS and CDR2 is YFSETQ in the germline V gene.

The chain links TRBV10-3 to TRBJ2-7; D unresolved. V gave up 1 base and J gave up 2 bases, with 12 bases separating them. The germline V gene has CDR1 ENHRY and CDR2 SYGVKD. The CDR3 consists of 15 residues. Written as DNA, the CDR3 is TGTGCCATCAGTGAGTTGGCAGGCCGAGCCTACGAGCAGTACTTC. Translated: CAISELAGRAYEQYF.